Following are 9 T cell receptor beta chains from one sample sequenced in a study of identifying expanded T cells in peripheral blood. Sequenced by immunoSEQ multiplex PCR; TCRdb stores in-frame clones only, minus some. This table holds 100,000 to 150,000 clones, approximately 84% found once. Input material: blood. These receptors originate from a person aged 18 to 75 in good health.

The CDR3 DNA reads TGTGCCTGGGTCCGCCGGCCAGAGGGGGCCAACGTCCTGACTTTC. Residues: CAWVRRPEGANVLTF. This chain links TRBV30 with TRBJ2-6; D not certain. Trimming cost V 5 bases and J 4 bases, with 15 bases left between them. Germline V lookup: CDR1 GTSNPN, CDR2 SVGIG (reference sequence). This CDR3 spans 15 amino acids.

As to this clone: The junction differs from germline at one of its ends, possibly a read error. The V call is TRBV6-1, the J call TRBJ1-1, with D possibly TRBD1 on 6 matching bases. This CDR3 has 17 residues. Germline assignment: CDR1 MNHNS and CDR2 SASEGT. CDR3: CASSQAPGTWAFTEAFF. The CDR3 nucleotides read TGTGCCAGCAGTCAAGCTCCCGGGACATGGGCCTTCACTGAAGCTTTCTTT.

The J gene is TRBJ1-5, the V gene TRBV7-2; TRBD1 is a possible D gene (6 bases). The CDR3 covers 14 residues. The V end lost 5 bases, the J end lost 1 base, and 9 bases lay between the germline ends. Looked up from germline, CDR1 is SGHTA and CDR2 is FQGNSA. The CDR3, as DNA: TGTGCCAGCAGCCGAGGGGGGAGCAATCAGCCCCAGCATTTT. Translation gives CASSRGGSNQPQHF.

The rearrangement joins TRBV27 to TRBJ1-2; unclear D gene. The V end was cut by 0 bases, the J end by 4 bases, with 9 bases between. Germline CDR1 and CDR2: MNHEY and SMNVEV (reference sequence). The CDR3 covers 14 residues. The CDR3 DNA reads as TGTGCCAGCAGTTTATCGGGCAGCCTCTATGGCTACACCTTC. Translating gives CASSLSGSLYGYTF.

J is TRBJ1-5 and V is TRBV28, with 7 bases fitting TRBD1. This CDR3 contains 16 residues. V shed 3 bases and J 3 bases; nucleotides not matched to a gene: 8. Per the germline V gene, CDR1 is MDHEN and CDR2 is SYDVKM. The CDR3, as DNA: TGTGCCAGCAGTTTCTTCCGGGACAGAGTCAATCAGCCCCAGCATTTT. It specifies CASSFFRDRVNQPQHF.

The chain employs TRBV5-4 and TRBJ1-6; 7 bases align to TRBD1. CDR3 size: 15 residues. The germline gives CDR1 SGHNT, CDR2 YYREEE (reference sequence). V lost 9 bases and J lost 10; bases outside the gene matches: 16. As DNA, the CDR3 is TGTGCCACCTCAACCGGGACAGAAAAAGGGTCACCCCTCCACTTT. This encodes CATSTGTEKGSPLHF. The full variable domain, with the rest looked up from reference TRBV5-4 and TRBJ1-6, is ETGVTQSPTHLIKTRGQQVTLRCSSQSGHNTVSWYQQALGQGPQFIFQYYREEENGRGNFPPRFSGLQFPNYSSELNVNALELDDSALYLCATSTGTEKGSPLHFGNGTRLTVT.

The chain is built from TRBV19 and TRBJ1-3; the D is unclear. Germline V gene lookup returns CDR1 LNHDA and CDR2 SQIVND (reference sequence). This CDR3 comprises 11 residues. V was pared by 9 bases and J by 8 bases, with 11 bases between. Written as DNA, the CDR3 is TGTGCCAGCGGGGATGGGGACACCATATATTTT. The encoded protein is CASGDGDTIYF.

V and J are TRBV9 and TRBJ1-5; no firm D call. CDR1 is SGDLS and CDR2 is YYNGEE in the germline V gene. This CDR3 comprises 13 residues. V gave up 4 bases and J gave up 0 bases, with 5 bases separating them. The chain's CDR3 is CASSPYSNQPQHF. The CDR3 coding sequence is TGTGCCAGCAGCCCTTATAGCAATCAGCCCCAGCATTTT.

The chain couples TRBV6-5 to TRBJ2-5; D uncertain. Germline loops: CDR1 MNHEY, CDR2 SVGAGI. The V end lost 11 bases, the J end lost 1 base, and 11 bases lay between the germline ends. The CDR3 covers 12 residues. CDR3 coding DNA: TGTGCCTCAACGTGGTCCCAAGAGACCCAGTACTTC. Its translation: CASTWSQETQYF.